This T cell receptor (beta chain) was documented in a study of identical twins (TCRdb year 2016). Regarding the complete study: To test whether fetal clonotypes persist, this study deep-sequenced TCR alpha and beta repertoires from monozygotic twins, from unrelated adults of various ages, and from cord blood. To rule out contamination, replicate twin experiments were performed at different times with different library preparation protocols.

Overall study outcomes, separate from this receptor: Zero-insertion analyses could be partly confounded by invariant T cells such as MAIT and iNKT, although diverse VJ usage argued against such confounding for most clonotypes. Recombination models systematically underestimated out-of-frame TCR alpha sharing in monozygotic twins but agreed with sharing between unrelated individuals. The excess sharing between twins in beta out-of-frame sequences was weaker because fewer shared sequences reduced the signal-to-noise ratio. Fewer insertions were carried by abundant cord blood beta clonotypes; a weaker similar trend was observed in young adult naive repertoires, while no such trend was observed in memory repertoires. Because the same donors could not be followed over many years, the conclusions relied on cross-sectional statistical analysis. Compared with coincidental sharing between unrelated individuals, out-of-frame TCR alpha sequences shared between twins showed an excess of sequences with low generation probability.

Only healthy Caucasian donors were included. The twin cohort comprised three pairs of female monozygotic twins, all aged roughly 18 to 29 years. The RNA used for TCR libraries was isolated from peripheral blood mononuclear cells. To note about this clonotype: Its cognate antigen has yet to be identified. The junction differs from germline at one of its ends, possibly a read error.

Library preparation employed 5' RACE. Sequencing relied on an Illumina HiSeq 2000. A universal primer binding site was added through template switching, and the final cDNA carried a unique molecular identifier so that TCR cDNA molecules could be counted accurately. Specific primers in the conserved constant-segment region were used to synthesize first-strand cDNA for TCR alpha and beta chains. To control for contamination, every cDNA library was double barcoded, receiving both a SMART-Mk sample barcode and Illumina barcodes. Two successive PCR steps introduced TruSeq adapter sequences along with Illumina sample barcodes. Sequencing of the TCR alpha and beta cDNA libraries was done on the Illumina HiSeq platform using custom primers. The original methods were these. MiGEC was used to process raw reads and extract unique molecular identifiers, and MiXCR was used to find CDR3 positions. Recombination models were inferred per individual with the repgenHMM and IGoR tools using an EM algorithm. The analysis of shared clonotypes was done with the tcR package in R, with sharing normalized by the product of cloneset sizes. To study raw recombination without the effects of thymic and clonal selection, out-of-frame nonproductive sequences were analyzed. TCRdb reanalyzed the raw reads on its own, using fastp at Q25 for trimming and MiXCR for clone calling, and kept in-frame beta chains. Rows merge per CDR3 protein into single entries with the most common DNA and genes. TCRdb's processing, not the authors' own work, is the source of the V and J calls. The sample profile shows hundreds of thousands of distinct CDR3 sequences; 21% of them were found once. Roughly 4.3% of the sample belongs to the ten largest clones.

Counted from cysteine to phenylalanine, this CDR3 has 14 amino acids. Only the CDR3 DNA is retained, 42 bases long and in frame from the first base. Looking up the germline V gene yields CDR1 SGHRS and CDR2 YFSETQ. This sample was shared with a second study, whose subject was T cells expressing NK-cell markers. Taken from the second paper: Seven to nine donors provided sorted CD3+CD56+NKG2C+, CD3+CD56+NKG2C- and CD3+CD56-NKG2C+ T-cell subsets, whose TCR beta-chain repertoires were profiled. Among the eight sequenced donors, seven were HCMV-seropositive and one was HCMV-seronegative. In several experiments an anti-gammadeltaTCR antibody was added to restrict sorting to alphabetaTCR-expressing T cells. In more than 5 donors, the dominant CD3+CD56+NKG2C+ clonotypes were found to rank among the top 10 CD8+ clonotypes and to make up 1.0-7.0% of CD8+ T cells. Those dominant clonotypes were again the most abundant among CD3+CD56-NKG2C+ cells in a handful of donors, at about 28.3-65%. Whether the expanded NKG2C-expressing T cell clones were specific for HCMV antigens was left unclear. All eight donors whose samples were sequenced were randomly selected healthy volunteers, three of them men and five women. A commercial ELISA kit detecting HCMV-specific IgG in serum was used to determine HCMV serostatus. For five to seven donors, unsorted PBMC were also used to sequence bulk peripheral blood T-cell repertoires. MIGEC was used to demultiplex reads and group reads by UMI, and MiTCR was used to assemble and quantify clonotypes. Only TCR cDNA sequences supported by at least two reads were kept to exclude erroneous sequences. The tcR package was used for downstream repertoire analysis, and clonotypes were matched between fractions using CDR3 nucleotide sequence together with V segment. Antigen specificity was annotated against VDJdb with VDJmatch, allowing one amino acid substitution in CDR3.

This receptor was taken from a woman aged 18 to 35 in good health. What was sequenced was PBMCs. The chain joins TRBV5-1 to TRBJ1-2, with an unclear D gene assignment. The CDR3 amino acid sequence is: CASSLGGTNYGYTF. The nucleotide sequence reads TGTGCCAGCAGCTTGGGCGGGACTAACTATGGCTACACCTTC.